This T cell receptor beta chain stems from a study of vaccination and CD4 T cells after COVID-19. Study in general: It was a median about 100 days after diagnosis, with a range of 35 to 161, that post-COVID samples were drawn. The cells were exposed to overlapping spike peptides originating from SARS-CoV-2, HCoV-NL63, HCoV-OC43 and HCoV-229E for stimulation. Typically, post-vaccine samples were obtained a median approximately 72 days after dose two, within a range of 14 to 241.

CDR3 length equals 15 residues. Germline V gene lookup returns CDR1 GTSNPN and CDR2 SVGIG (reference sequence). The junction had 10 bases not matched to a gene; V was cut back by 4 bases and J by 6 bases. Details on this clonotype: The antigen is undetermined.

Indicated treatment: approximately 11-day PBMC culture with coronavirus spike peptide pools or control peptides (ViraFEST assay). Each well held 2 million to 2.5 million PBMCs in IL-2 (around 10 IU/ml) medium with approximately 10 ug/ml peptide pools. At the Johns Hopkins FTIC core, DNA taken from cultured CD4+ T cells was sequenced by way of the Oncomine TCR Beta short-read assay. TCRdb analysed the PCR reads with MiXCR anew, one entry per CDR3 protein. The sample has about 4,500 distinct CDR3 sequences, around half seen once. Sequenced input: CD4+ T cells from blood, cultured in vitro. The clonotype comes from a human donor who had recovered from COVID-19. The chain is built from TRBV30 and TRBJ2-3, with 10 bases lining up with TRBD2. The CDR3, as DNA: TGTGCCTGGATTGGAAAAGCGGGGGGGAGGGATACGCAGTATTTT. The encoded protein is CAWIGKAGGRDTQYF.